This T cell receptor beta chain was retrieved from a study of CD8 T cells in Susac syndrome. 0.5 to 1 ug RNA was reverse transcribed with random hexamers. By means of immunoSEQ multiplex PCR, TCR beta CDR3 spanning 54 Vbeta and 13 Jbeta underwent amplification. TCRdb re-called the immunoSEQ multiplex PCR reads with MiXCR, one entry per CDR3 protein. The sample consists of 100,000 to 150,000 distinct CDR3 sequences, about 94% of them appearing once. The V gene lost 2 bases and the J gene lost 0 bases, with 13 bases spanning the gap. The germline gives CDR1 LGHDT, CDR2 YNNKEL (reference sequence). The CDR3 contains 16 residues. Sequencing of TCR beta was performed on blood CD8+ T cells and on blood CD4+ T cells. TEMRA cells were enriched by FACS, while CD8+ and CD4+ T cells were obtained through a negative isolation that was performed magnetically.

The sample consisted of CD4+ T cells from PBMCs. This chain joins TRBV3-1 and TRBJ1-1; tentative D call: TRBD1 (6 bases). This clonotype was sampled from a human donor in good health. The CDR3 DNA reads as TGTGCCAGCAGCCAACAGGGGACTACTATGAACACTGAAGCTTTCTTT. It codes for CASSQQGTTMNTEAFF. The whole variable domain, filled in from reference TRBV3-1 and TRBJ1-1, reads DTAVSQTPKYLVTQMGNDKSIKCEQNLGHDTMYWYKQDSKKFLKIMFSYNNKELIINETVPNRFSPKSPDKAHLNLHINSLELGDSAVYFCASSQQGTTMNTEAFFGQGTRLTVV.